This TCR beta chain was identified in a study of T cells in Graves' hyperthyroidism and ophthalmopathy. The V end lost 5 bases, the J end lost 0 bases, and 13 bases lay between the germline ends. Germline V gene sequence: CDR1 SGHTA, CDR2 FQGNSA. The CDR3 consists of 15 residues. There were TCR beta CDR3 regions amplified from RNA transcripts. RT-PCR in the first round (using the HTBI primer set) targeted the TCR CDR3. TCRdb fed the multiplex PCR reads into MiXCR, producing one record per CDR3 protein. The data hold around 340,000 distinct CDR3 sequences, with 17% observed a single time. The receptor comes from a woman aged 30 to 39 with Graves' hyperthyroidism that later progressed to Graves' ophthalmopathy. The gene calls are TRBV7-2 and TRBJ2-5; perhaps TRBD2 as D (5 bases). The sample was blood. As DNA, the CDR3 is TGTGCCAGCAGCCTACCCTCGGGGTACCAAGAGACCCAGTACTTC. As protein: CASSLPSGYQETQYF.